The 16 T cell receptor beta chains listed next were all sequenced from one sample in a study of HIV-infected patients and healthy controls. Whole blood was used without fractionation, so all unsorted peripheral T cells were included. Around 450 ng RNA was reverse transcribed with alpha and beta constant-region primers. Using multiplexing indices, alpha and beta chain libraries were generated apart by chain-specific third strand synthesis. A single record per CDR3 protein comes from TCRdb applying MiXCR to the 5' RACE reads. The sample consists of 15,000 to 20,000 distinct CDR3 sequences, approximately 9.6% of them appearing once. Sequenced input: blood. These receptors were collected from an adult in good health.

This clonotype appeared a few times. CDR3 amino acids: CASSLARDEPQHF. The CDR3 DNA reads as TGTGCCAGCAGCTTAGCCAGGGATGAGCCCCAGCATTTT. This chain links TRBV7-9 with TRBJ1-5; maybe TRBD1 (5 bases). Germline CDR1 is SEHNR and CDR2 is FQNEAQ (reference sequence). The CDR3 consists of 13 residues. V lost 0 bases and J 8 bases, leaving 8 bases between the germline ends.

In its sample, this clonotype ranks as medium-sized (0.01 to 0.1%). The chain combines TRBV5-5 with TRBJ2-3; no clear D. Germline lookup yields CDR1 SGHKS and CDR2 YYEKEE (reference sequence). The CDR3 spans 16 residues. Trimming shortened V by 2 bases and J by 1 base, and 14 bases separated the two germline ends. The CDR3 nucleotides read TGTGCCAGCAGCTTAGTTCAGCCCCGGGGCACAGATACGCAGTATTTT. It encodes CASSLVQPRGTDTQYF.

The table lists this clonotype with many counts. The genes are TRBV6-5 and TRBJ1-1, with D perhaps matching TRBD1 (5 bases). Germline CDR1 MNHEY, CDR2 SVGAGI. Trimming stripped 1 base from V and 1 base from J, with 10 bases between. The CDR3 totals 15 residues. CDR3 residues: CASSYWTFGNTEAFF. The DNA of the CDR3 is TGTGCCAGCAGTTACTGGACATTCGGGAACACTGAAGCTTTCTTT.

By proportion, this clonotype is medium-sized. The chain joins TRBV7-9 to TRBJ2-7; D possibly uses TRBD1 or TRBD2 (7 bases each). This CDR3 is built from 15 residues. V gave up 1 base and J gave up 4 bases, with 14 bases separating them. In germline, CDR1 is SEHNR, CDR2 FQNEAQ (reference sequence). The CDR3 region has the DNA TGTGCCAGCAGCTTAGTTTCGGGGGGACAGTACGAGCAGTACTTC. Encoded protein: CASSLVSGGQYEQYF.

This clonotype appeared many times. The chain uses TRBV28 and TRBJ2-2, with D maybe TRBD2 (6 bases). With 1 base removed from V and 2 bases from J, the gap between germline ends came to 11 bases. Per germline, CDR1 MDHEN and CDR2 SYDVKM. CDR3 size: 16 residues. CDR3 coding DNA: TGTGCCAGCAGTTTATCCCGGGAGCCTAACACCGGGGAGCTGTTTTTT. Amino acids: CASSLSREPNTGELFF.

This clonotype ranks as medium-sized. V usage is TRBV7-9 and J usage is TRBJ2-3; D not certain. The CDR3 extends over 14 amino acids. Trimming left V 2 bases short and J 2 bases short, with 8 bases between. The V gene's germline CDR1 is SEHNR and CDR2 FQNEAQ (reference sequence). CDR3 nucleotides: TGTGCCAGCAGCTTAAAGACGACCACAGATACGCAGTATTTT. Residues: CASSLKTTTDTQYF.

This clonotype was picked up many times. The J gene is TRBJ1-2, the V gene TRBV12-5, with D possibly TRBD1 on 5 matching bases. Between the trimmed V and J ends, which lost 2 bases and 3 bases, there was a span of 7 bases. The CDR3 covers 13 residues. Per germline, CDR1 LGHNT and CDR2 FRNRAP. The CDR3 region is CASGLNRYYGYTF. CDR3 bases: TGTGCTAGTGGTTTGAACAGGTACTATGGCTACACCTTC.

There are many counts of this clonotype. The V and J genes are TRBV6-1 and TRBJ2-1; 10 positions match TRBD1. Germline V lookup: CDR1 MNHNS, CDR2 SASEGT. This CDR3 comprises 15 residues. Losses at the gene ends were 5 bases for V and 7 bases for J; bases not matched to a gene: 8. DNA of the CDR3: TGTGCCAGCAGTTCGGGGACAGGGGTGTCAAATGAGCAGTTCTTC. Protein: CASSSGTGVSNEQFF.

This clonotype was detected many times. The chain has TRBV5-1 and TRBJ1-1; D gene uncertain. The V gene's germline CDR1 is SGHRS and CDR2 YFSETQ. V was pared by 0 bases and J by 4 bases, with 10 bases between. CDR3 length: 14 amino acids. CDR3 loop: CASSLAPASTEAFF. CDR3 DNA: TGCGCCAGCAGCTTGGCCCCCGCAAGCACTGAAGCTTTCTTT.

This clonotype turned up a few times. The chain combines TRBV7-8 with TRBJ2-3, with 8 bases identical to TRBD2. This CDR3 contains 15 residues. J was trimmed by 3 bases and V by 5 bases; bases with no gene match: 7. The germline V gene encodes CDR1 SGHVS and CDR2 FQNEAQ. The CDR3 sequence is CASSPYPGGTDTQYF. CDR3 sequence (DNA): TGTGCCAGCAGCCCCTATCCGGGAGGGACAGATACGCAGTATTTT.

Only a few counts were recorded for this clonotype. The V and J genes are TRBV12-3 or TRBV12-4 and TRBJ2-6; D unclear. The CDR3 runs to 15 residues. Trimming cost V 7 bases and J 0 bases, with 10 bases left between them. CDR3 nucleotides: TGTGCCAGCAACCTAGGGCACTCTGGGGCCAACGTCCTGACTTTC. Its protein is CASNLGHSGANVLTF.

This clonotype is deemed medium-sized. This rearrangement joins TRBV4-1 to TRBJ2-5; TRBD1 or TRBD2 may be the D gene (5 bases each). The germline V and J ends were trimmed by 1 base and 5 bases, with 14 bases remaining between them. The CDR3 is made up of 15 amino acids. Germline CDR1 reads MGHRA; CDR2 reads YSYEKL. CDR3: CASSQVPGAYETQYF. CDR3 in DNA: TGCGCCAGCAGCCAAGTGCCCGGGGCGTATGAGACCCAGTACTTC.

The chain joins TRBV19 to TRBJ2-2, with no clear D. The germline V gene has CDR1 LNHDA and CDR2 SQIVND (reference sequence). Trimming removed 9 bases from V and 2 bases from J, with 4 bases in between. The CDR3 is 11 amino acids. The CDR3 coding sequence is TGTGCCAGCAGAAACACCGGGGAGCTGTTTTTT. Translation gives CASRNTGELFF.

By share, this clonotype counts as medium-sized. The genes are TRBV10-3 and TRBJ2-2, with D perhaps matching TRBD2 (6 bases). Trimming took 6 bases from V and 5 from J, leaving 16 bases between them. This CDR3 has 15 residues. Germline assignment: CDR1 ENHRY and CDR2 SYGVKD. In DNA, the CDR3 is TGTGCCATCAGGGATACCGGGACTCCTACCGGGGAGCTGTTTTTT. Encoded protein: CAIRDTGTPTGELFF.

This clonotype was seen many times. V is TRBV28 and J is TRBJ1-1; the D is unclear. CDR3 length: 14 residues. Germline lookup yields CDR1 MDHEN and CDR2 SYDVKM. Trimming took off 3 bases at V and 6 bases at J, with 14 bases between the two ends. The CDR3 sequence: CASSLVAGQAEAFF. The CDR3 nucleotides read TGTGCCAGCAGTTTGGTCGCCGGCCAGGCTGAAGCTTTCTTT.

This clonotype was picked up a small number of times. As DNA, the CDR3 is TGTGCCAGCATGAGGAGGCCGGGACAGGGGGCTTCTCAGCCCCAGCATTTT. Protein sequence: CASMRRPGQGASQPQHF. The V gene is TRBV6-5, the J gene TRBJ1-5; 12 bases fit TRBD1. Germline assignment: CDR1 MNHEY and CDR2 SVGAGI. Trimming removed 7 bases from V and 6 bases from J; junction bases left unmatched: 13. The CDR3 covers 17 residues.